This T cell receptor beta chain was obtained from a study of T cells in Graves' hyperthyroidism and ophthalmopathy. General observations from the study: The majority of expanded thyroid clonotypes above 0.001 also appeared in blood. Ophthalmopathy got predicted by the model a median about six months before its onset.

The CDR3 is 16 amino acids. Germline CDR1 is KGHDR and CDR2 is SFDVKD. A remark on this clonotype: Its antigen remains unidentified. Compared with germline, one end of the junction differs, possibly owing to a read error.

Amplification targeted TCR beta CDR3 regions from RNA transcripts. The TCR CDR3 was amplified in a first-round RT-PCR using the HTBI primer set. Each CDR3 protein gets one entry after TCRdb re-called the multiplex PCR reads with MiXCR. The table records 300,000 to 400,000 distinct CDR3 sequences, approximately 15% of them present only once. Individuals with ophthalmopathy presented a Clinical Activity Score of at least 3, a NOSPECS grade of at least 4 and a duration under 3 months. Researchers barred patients who had uncontrolled infection, other autoimmune disease, pregnancy or lactation. The origin of this receptor is a woman between 25 and 40 years old with Graves' ophthalmopathy. Sequencing used blood. The chain combines TRBV24-1 with TRBJ1-2; TRBD1 agrees at 10 bases. CDR3 in DNA: TGTGTCACCAGTGATGGACAGGGGGTGCCGCTATATGGCTACACCTTC. This codes for CVTSDGQGVPLYGYTF.